The 16 T cell receptor beta chains given below trace back to one sample, sequenced in a study of early T cells in non-severe SARS-CoV-2 infection (dated by TCRdb to the early 2020s). The library was obtained by 5' RACE. Sequencing was carried out with a NextSeq 500. TCRdb's own reprocessing of the public reads used fastp at Q25 and MiXCR and kept productive beta chains. Each CDR3 protein appears once, grouped with its most common genes and DNA. In all, the sample holds 65,000 to 95,000 distinct CDR3 sequences, and less than 20% of those were seen once. The ten largest account for roughly 2.7% of the sample. Specimen: whole blood. These receptors were collected from an adult who was a healthcare worker with PCR-confirmed SARS-CoV-2 infection or an uninfected control (not recorded which).

In this sample, this clonotype turned up many times. This CDR3 is CASSLDRGQPQHF. The CDR3 nucleotides are TGTGCCAGCAGTTTAGACAGGGGACAGCCCCAGCATTTT. The chain couples TRBV27 to TRBJ1-5; TRBD1 aligns across 8 bases. Germline V CDR1 and CDR2: MNHEY, SMNVEV (reference sequence). V lost 2 bases, J lost 7 bases, and 1 base stayed unmatched. The length of the CDR3 is 13 residues.

The chain recombines TRBV3-1 with TRBJ1-6; weak D call: TRBD1 (6 bases). The CDR3 is 17 residues long. Trimming pared 7 bases from V and 10 bases from J, leaving 26 bases between. The germline V gene has CDR1 LGHDT and CDR2 YNNKEL (reference sequence). The CDR3 nucleotides are TGTGCCAGCAACAACGGACAGCTATCAATTTCAGGATCACCCCTCCACTTT. Protein product: CASNNGQLSISGSPLHF.

The chain carries TRBV5-1 and TRBJ1-5; D gene unclear. V dropped 0 bases and J dropped 7 bases, with 11 bases sitting between them. Per germline, CDR1 SGHRS and CDR2 YFSETQ. This CDR3 contains 14 residues. CDR3 bases: TGCGCCAGCAGCTTGGACCCCGACCACCAGCCCCAGCATTTT. It encodes CASSLDPDHQPQHF.

This clonotype was counted between two and nine times. This chain links TRBV10-1 with TRBJ1-1, with a tentative D call TRBD1 (6 bases). Germline CDR1 and CDR2: WNHNN and SYGVQD (reference sequence). V lost 8 bases and J lost 6, with 16 bases in between. CDR3 length equals 13 residues. The CDR3 here is CASRDDRSSEAFF. CDR3 in DNA: TGCGCCAGCCGGGATGACAGGTCTTCTGAAGCTTTCTTT.

The gene calls are TRBV13 and TRBJ2-7; 9 positions match TRBD1. V shed 3 bases, J shed 0 bases, and the junction held 3 bases outside the gene matches. The germline V gene encodes CDR1 PRHDT and CDR2 FYEKMQ (reference sequence). CDR3 length: 15 residues. The CDR3 coding sequence is TGTGCCAGCAGCTTCCTGGACAGGGGCTCCTACGAGCAGTACTTC. Its translation is CASSFLDRGSYEQYF.

This clonotype was counted ten times or more. The V gene is TRBV2, the J gene TRBJ2-2; D possibly matches TRBD1 or TRBD2 (5 bases each). The ends were cut back, 4 bases at V and 1 base at J, with 10 bases in the middle. Looked up from germline, CDR1 is SNHLY and CDR2 is FYNNEI. The CDR3 has 15 amino acids. The CDR3 coding sequence is TGTGCCAGCAGTGGGCAGGGACGGAACACCGGGGAGCTGTTTTTT. It is translated as CASSGQGRNTGELFF.

The chain carries TRBV3-1 and TRBJ1-5; the D is unclear. The CDR3 consists of 14 residues. The germline V gene has CDR1 LGHDT and CDR2 YNNKEL (reference sequence). V shed 0 bases and J shed 3 bases, with 6 bases lying between them. The CDR3 DNA follows: TGTGCCAGCAGCCAAGACACATACAATCAGCCCCAGCATTTT. It encodes CASSQDTYNQPQHF.

This clonotype has only a few counts. The chain has TRBV12-3 or TRBV12-4 and TRBJ2-7; 8 positions agree with TRBD2. The CDR3 totals 16 residues. Trimming at V came to 4 bases and at J to 3 bases, leaving 11 bases not matched to a gene. CDR3 loop: CASSSNPGTRVYEQYF. The CDR3 nucleotides read TGTGCCAGCAGTTCAAACCCCGGGACTAGGGTCTACGAGCAGTACTTC.

The rearrangement links TRBV6-5 to TRBJ2-7; D might be TRBD1 (6 bases). CDR1 is MNHEY, CDR2 SVGAGI, per germline. V gave up 5 bases and J gave up 9 bases, with 17 bases separating them. The CDR3 loop spans 13 amino acids. The DNA of the CDR3 is TGTGCCAGCAGTCGTGGACAGTCCCGAGTGCAGTACTTC. It is translated as CASSRGQSRVQYF.

The rearrangement joins TRBV11-2 to TRBJ2-7; no definite D call. Germline-derived CDR1 and CDR2 are SGHAT and FQNNGV. V lost 3 bases, J lost 2 bases, and 11 bases lay in between. This CDR3 spans 14 amino acids. CDR3 DNA sequence: TGTGCCAGCAGCTTCGGGCCTTCCCCCTACGAGCAGTACTTC. This gives the protein CASSFGPSPYEQYF.

This clonotype was detected only a few times. This chain links TRBV7-9 with TRBJ2-4; TRBD2 agrees at 13 bases. Germline loops: CDR1 SEHNR, CDR2 FQNEAQ (reference sequence). The ends lost 2 bases at V and 0 bases at J; junction bases unmatched: 10. This CDR3 contains 20 residues. The CDR3 is CASSLRSLAGGPLAKNIQYF. DNA for the CDR3: TGTGCCAGCAGCTTACGGTCACTAGCGGGAGGGCCTCTAGCCAAAAACATTCAGTACTTC.

This clonotype came up a few times. The chain is built from TRBV3-1 and TRBJ2-2; D is perhaps TRBD2 (6 bases). CDR1 LGHDT and CDR2 YNNKEL come from the germline V gene (reference sequence). Trimming left V 1 base short and J 7 bases short, with 13 bases between. The CDR3 is 15 amino acids. For the CDR3, the DNA is TGTGCCAGCAGCCAAGCTTGGGGAGGTGGCGGGGAGCTGTTTTTT. It specifies CASSQAWGGGGELFF. Based on the CDR3 plus reference TRBV3-1 and TRBJ2-2, the full variable domain is DTAVSQTPKYLVTQMGNDKSIKCEQNLGHDTMYWYKQDSKKFLKIMFSYNNKELIINETVPNRFSPKSPDKAHLNLHINSLELGDSAVYFCASSQAWGGGGELFFGEGSRLTVL.

This clonotype has only a few counts. This chain joins TRBV29-1 and TRBJ2-3; 7 nucleotides match TRBD1. The CDR3 consists of 13 residues. Per the germline V gene, CDR1 is SQVTM and CDR2 is ANQGSEA. V trimming: 6 bases; J trimming: 2 bases; junction bases outside the gene matches: 5. The CDR3 DNA follows: TGCAGCGTGTCCGGGACAGTCACAGATACGCAGTATTTT. The encoded protein is CSVSGTVTDTQYF.

This clonotype was seen more than once but under ten times. The chain links TRBV29-1 to TRBJ2-2; D gene unclear. The CDR3 is 13 residues long. The V end was cut by 7 bases, the J end by 6 bases, with 15 bases between. Germline assignment: CDR1 SQVTM and CDR2 ANQGSEA. The CDR3 spells CSAALGIPGELFF. In DNA, the CDR3 is TGCAGCGCCGCATTGGGGATCCCCGGGGAGCTGTTTTTT.

This CDR3 is CATSGGVAASTDTQYF. Here the CDR3 DNA reads TGTGCCACCAGTGGGGGAGTAGCGGCTAGCACAGATACGCAGTATTTT. The rearrangement joins TRBV24-1 to TRBJ2-3; TRBD2 might be the D (6 bases). CDR3 length equals 16 residues. Trimming removed 5 bases at V and 0 bases at J, with 14 bases between. Germline loops: CDR1 KGHDR, CDR2 SFDVKD.

This clonotype was counted a few times. This sequence joins TRBV20-1 and TRBJ2-2; no definite D call. V shed 3 bases and J shed 3 bases, with 14 bases lying between them. Germline CDR1 and CDR2: DFQATT and SNEGSKA (reference sequence). This CDR3 comprises 15 residues. CDR3 residues: CSASQPVEDTGELFF. The CDR3 nucleotides are TGCAGTGCTAGCCAGCCGGTGGAAGACACCGGGGAGCTGTTTTTT.